This is a list of T cell receptor beta chains from one sample in a study of CD8+ T cells in alopecia areata. Some clones are missing from TCRdb's copy, which holds only in-frame ones; the method was immunoSEQ multiplex PCR. The table lists about 200,000 clones, around two fifths of them singletons. The sequencing used CD4+ T cells sorted from blood, collected at approximately week 31, from a patient treated with tofacitinib. The receptors derive from a human donor with alopecia areata. The conserved cysteine and the conserved F or W are not part of the CDR3 here.

J: TRBJ1-1
V: TRBV30
CDR3: AWSARQGNTEAF

J: TRBJ2-3
V: TRBV9
CDR3: ASSPTTSADTQY

J: TRBJ1-6
V: TRBV30
CDR3: AWCGSRGYNSPLH

J: TRBJ2-2
V: TRBV9
CDR3: ASSTTDRAGELF

J: TRBJ1-1
V: TRBV30
CDR3: AWKYHRAVTEAF

J: TRBJ1-6
V: TRBV9
CDR3: ASSETGEYSPLH

J: TRBJ2-1
V: TRBV7-9
CDR3: ASSSRNEQF

J: TRBJ1-4
V: TRBV4-1
CDR3: ASSQEGARSGEKLF

J: TRBJ2-7
V: TRBV19
CDR3: ASSKDRTYEQY

J: TRBJ1-2
V: TRBV7-9
CDR3: ASSSQGYDGYT

J: TRBJ2-7
V: TRBV10-3
CDR3: AISERPDYEQY

J: TRBJ2-3
V: TRBV4-1
CDR3: ASSQEVAGAVTQY

J: TRBJ2-1
V: TRBV30
CDR3: AWTRIENREYEQF

J: TRBJ1-5
V: TRBV27
CDR3: ASSFQALSNQPQH

J: TRBJ2-5
V: TRBV7-9
CDR3: ASSLASGTLETQY

J: TRBJ2-7
V: TRBV7-8
CDR3: ASSLQTPPSEQY

J: TRBJ1-5
V: TRBV5-8
CDR3: ASSGGATFNQPQH

J: TRBJ2-7
V: TRBV5-4
CDR3: ASSPKNGDSYEQY

J: TRBJ2-2
V: TRBV5-4
CDR3: ASSSTLGAGSSGELF

J: TRBJ2-5
V: TRBV29-1
CDR3: SAKGQSRETQY

J: TRBJ2-7
V: TRBV6-5
CDR3: ASSLGGEQY

J: TRBJ1-2
V: TRBV30
CDR3: AWSVPPGISYT

J: TRBJ1-3
V: TRBV11-2
CDR3: ASRQNQGLSGNTIY

J: TRBJ2-5
V: TRBV4-1
CDR3: ASSLRATIQETQY

J: TRBJ1-1
V: TRBV6-4
CDR3: ASSADRQSTEAF

J: TRBJ2-7
V: TRBV4-2
CDR3: ASSQEFRAPLEQY

J: TRBJ2-7
V: TRBV6-5
CDR3: ASTGSEQY

J: TRBJ1-2
V: TRBV29-1
CDR3: SVERQTSLNYGYT

J: TRBJ2-7
V: TRBV7-9
CDR3: ASSLVPDRYSYEQY

J: TRBJ2-2
V: TRBV19
CDR3: ASRITGTGRSGELF

J: TRBJ2-1
V: TRBV4-1
CDR3: ASSQDWPEQF

J: TRBJ2-7
V: TRBV27
CDR3: ASSLPRWERGSYEQY

J: TRBJ1-5
V: TRBV29-1
CDR3: SVEGGPGQPQH

J: TRBJ2-7
V: TRBV13
CDR3: ASSLGRGHLSYEQY

J: TRBJ1-2
V: TRBV5-1
CDR3: ASSSAGTLDRAAYGYT

J: TRBJ2-5
V: TRBV29-1
CDR3: SVRGLAGETQY

J: TRBJ1-1
V: TRBV4-2
CDR3: AGRSDTEAF

J: TRBJ2-2
V: TRBV19
CDR3: ASSIRGGAGELF

J: TRBJ1-5
V: TRBV11-2
CDR3: ASSLNHNQPQH

J: TRBJ1-6
V: TRBV4-1
CDR3: ASSQHGTGDGGSSPLH

J: TRBJ1-2
V: TRBV29-1
CDR3: SVEDKGQGDGYT

J: TRBJ1-6
V: TRBV21-1
CDR3: ASEWGGISPLH

J: TRBJ2-7
V: TRBV5-1
CDR3: ASSLDEAYEQY

J: TRBJ2-3
V: TRBV6-1
CDR3: ASSAGTDTQY

J: TRBJ1-4
V: TRBV18
CDR3: ASSPIQGPEEKLF

J: TRBJ2-1
V: TRBV7-2
CDR3: ASSLGDGHNEQF

J: TRBJ2-4
V: TRBV2
CDR3: ASSRDRNQNIQY

J: TRBJ1-2
V: TRBV5-1
CDR3: ASSFLGNYGYT

J: TRBJ2-7
V: TRBV30
CDR3: AWRPPGGPEQY